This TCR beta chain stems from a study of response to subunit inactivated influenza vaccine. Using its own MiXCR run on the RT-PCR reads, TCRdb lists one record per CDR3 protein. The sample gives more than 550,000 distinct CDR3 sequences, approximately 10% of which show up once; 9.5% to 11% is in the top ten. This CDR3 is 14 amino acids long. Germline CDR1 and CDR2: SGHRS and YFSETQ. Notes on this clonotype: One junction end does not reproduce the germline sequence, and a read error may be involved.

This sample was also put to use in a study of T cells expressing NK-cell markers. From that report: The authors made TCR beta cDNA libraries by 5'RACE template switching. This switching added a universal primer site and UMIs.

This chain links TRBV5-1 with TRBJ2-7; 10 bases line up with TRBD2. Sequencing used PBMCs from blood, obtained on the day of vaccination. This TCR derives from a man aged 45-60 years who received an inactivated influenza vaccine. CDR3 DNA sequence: TGCGCCAGAAGCTTGCCTAGCGGGGGCCAGGGGCAGTACTTC. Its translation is CARSLPSGGQGQYF.